This TCR beta chain was retrieved from a study of beta chain features in type 1 diabetes. Turning to this clone: Its specificity is unknown.

As every portion of the isolated RNA was reverse transcribed, the sequencing read expressed TCRB transcripts. Clones were read by immunoSEQ multiplex PCR, and TCRdb kept only the in-frame ones, dropping some. This sample has a few hundred thousand clones, with around 21% found just once. Germline CDR1 SGHNT, CDR2 YYREEE (reference sequence). This CDR3 comprises 14 residues. The ends were cut back, 4 bases at V and 5 bases at J, with 15 bases in the middle. Study-level points and caveats: All four CD4+ subsets from Type 1 diabetes patients carried moderately but significantly shorter TCRB CDR3s.

The V gene is TRBV5-4, the J gene TRBJ1-2; D may be TRBD1 (5 bases). The sequence was obtained from a woman aged 40 to 50 with type 1 diabetes. Sequenced input: naive CD4+ T cells from blood. CDR3 loop: CASSSPTQGYGYTF. The CDR3 bases are TGTGCCAGCAGCAGTCCAACTCAGGGATATGGCTACACCTTC.